This T cell receptor beta chain came from a study of blood T cells in healthy people across ages. Unmatched junction bases numbered 7, after V lost 5 bases and J lost 5 bases. This CDR3 comprises 15 residues. Germline V lookup: CDR1 SGHTA, CDR2 FQGTGA. Next came a second PCR, run for about 7 to 12 cycles, which used a sample-barcoded 5' primer along with a J-beta primer mix. Each of the cDNA molecules was tagged by a template-switch adaptor with 12 random nucleotides. TCRdb passed the 5' RACE reads through MiXCR, listing each CDR3 protein once. This table holds approximately 490,000 distinct CDR3 sequences, about 24% found once. These data were also reused for a study on T cells of mothers and their children. As that study records: The people who donated were a few healthy Caucasian mothers and their six children. In cDNA synthesis, all of the extracted RNA was used at around 1.4 ug per 15 ul.

Sequenced input: blood. The chain employs TRBV7-3 and TRBJ2-3; 10 bases line up with TRBD2. This receptor was obtained from a boy aged 10-17 years in good health. CDR3 amino acids: CASSLAGALGDTQYF. The CDR3 nucleotides are TGTGCCAGCAGCCTAGCGGGAGCTCTGGGAGATACGCAGTATTTT. The full variable domain, in which reference TRBV7-3 and TRBJ2-3 provide the parts outside the CDR3, is GAGVSQTPSNKVTEKGKYVELRCDPISGHTALYWYRQSLGQGPEFLIYFQGTGAADDSGLPNDRFFAVRPEGSVSTLKIQRTERGDSAVYLCASSLAGALGDTQYFGPGTRLTVL.